The present TCR beta chain was sequenced within a study of circulating and synovial CD4+ cells in juvenile arthritis. Sequenced by immunoSEQ multiplex PCR; TCRdb stores in-frame clones only, minus some. The sample records roughly 2,200 clones, over 75% being singletons. Per the germline V gene, CDR1 is GTSNPN and CDR2 is SVGIG (reference sequence). J was trimmed by 4 bases and V by 0 bases; bases with no gene match: 4. CDR3 length: 15 residues. The sequence was obtained from a human donor with juvenile idiopathic arthritis. Sequenced: HLA-DR+ CD4+ T cells from blood. Noted subset: circulating pathogenic-like lymphocytes, sorted as HLA-DR+CD14-CD3+CD4+CD25low/- blood T cells. This chain uses TRBV30 with TRBJ2-3, with 10 bases identical to TRBD2. For the CDR3, the DNA is TGTGCCTGGAGTGTACAAAGCGGGGGGGCAGATACGCAGTATTTT. Residues: CAWSVQSGGADTQYF. Full variable domain (missing parts from reference TRBV30 and TRBJ2-3): SQTIHQWPATLVQPVGSPLSLECTVEGTSNPNLYWYRQAAGRGLQLLFYSVGIGQISSEVPQNLSASRPQDRQFILSSKKLLLSDSGFYLCAWSVQSGGADTQYFGPGTRLTVL.